This T cell receptor beta chain was obtained from a study of T-cell reconstitution after alpha-beta-depleted transplantation in children (dated by TCRdb to 2016 to 2017). With respect to the entire study: Using TCR repertoire profiling, the study followed T-cell immune reconstitution in a quantitative way in children after TCRalphabeta/CD19-depleted allogeneic hematopoietic cell transplantation. Here is what the overall study found, with its caveats: Hyperexpanded clone frequencies declined over subsequent months; after one year, T-cell counts and TCRbeta diversity were mostly attributed to newly produced T cells. The high TCRbeta diversity at day 60 in some patients was ascribed to recipient T cells and intrathymic progenitors that had survived conditioning. About two months after transplant, the apparently early recovery of alphabetaT-cell counts reportedly depended on just several hundred clones that had expanded rapidly and came from non-depleted graft cells.

The sample's treatment or condition label, in plain terms: allogeneic hematopoietic cell transplantation with graft depleted of TCRalphabeta T cells and CD19 B cells. TCRalphabeta/CD19-depleted allogeneic hematopoietic cell grafts were given to the transplant recipients, all of whom were children. Between the V and J ends, shortened by 2 bases and 1 base respectively, the junction contains 11 bases. Including cysteine and phenylalanine, the CDR3 has 15 amino acids. CDR3 DNA only is kept here, 45 bases in frame from base 1. The germline V gene sets CDR1 to SGHVS and CDR2 to FQNEAQ. This clonotype was found many times. No antigen is known for it. Nothing much larger sits one base from this clone, and base qualities are not available. Library construction relied on PCR. The reads were generated on an Illumina HiSeq 2500. Molecular barcoding was employed in the preparation of TCR libraries, with unique molecular identifiers being used to normalize TCRbeta repertoire quantification. The raw public data were reprocessed by TCRdb itself: fastp quality trimming at Q25, MiXCR clonotype calling, in-frame beta chains only. One record per CDR3 amino acid sequence lists the most common genes and DNA. For this sample the table gives under 35,000 distinct CDR3 sequences, of which over 5% were detected only once. Together, the top ten hold 5.5% to 8% of the sample.

The sample here was PBMCs, mostly from graft donor cells, taken 180 days after TCRalphabeta/CD19-depleted stem cell transplant. In this chain, TRBV7-8 is recombined with TRBJ1-2; TRBD1 is perhaps the D gene, given 5 matching bases. This TCR was sampled from a male patient under 18 who had a stem cell transplant for acute myeloid leukemia, so the T cells may come from the graft donor. This receptor carries the CDR3 CASSLSRGDNYGYTF. In nucleotide form, the sequence is TGTGCCAGCAGCTTATCGAGGGGAGATAACTATGGCTACACCTTC.